This entry lists 10 T cell receptor beta chains sequenced from one sample in a study of early T cells in non-severe SARS-CoV-2 infection. TCRdb re-called the 5' RACE reads with MiXCR, one entry per CDR3 protein. Of about 64,000 distinct CDR3 sequences in the sample, roughly 12% were seen once. This specimen consisted of whole blood, obtained at baseline. Source of these receptors: an adult who was a healthcare worker with PCR-confirmed SARS-CoV-2 infection or an uninfected control (not recorded which).

The sample holds a few counts of this clonotype. The rearrangement links TRBV11-2 to TRBJ1-5; D may be TRBD1 (5 bases). There are 17 residues in the CDR3. Germline CDR1 SGHAT, CDR2 FQNNGV. The V gene lost 0 bases and the J gene lost 1 base, with 13 bases spanning the gap. Here the CDR3 reads CASSLDAGQISNQPQHF. The CDR3 DNA follows: TGTGCCAGCAGCTTAGATGCAGGGCAAATAAGCAATCAGCCCCAGCATTTT.

This clonotype was observed many times. V usage is TRBV29-1 and J usage is TRBJ1-1; D is undetermined. With 4 bases removed from V and 6 bases from J, the gap between germline ends came to 15 bases. The CDR3 has 13 residues. Germline CDR1 SQVTM, CDR2 ANQGSEA. DNA of the CDR3: TGCAGCGTTGCAAGGGTTTTGGGCGCTGAAGCTTTCTTT. Its translation is CSVARVLGAEAFF.

V is TRBV10-3 and J is TRBJ2-7; 12 bases are shared with TRBD2. This CDR3 is 13 amino acids long. V dropped 5 bases and J dropped 5; count of bases not matched to a gene: 1. Germline CDR1 ENHRY, CDR2 SYGVKD. In DNA form, the CDR3 reads TGTGCCATCAGTCTAGCGGGGGGGAACGAGCAGTACTTC. Translation: CAISLAGGNEQYF.

This clonotype was detected a few times. This chain joins TRBV27 and TRBJ2-7; 7 bases map to TRBD2. The CDR3 has 16 amino acids. CDR1 and CDR2 from the germline V gene are MNHEY and SMNVEV (reference sequence). Losses at the gene ends were 3 bases for V and 1 base for J; bases not matched to a gene: 9. The CDR3: CASSFVRGSSSYEQYF. CDR3 DNA sequence: TGTGCCAGCAGTTTTGTGCGCGGGAGTAGTTCCTACGAGCAGTACTTC.

This rearrangement joins TRBV6-2 or TRBV6-3 to TRBJ2-5; tentatively, D is TRBD1 (5 bases). Looked up from germline, CDR1 is MNHEY and CDR2 is SVGEGT. The CDR3 consists of 14 residues. V lost 5 bases and J lost 1, with 11 bases in between. The CDR3 sequence is CASSNRQLQETQYF. Here the CDR3 DNA reads TGTGCCAGCAGTAACAGACAGCTCCAAGAGACCCAGTACTTC.

The chain links TRBV4-2 to TRBJ2-2; D unresolved. The germline V and J ends were trimmed by 3 bases and 1 base, with 15 bases remaining between them. This CDR3 is 17 amino acids long. Per the germline V gene, CDR1 is LGHNA and CDR2 is YNFKEQ. The CDR3 reads CASSQSADPGNTGELFF. DNA for the CDR3: TGTGCCAGCAGCCAGTCTGCGGACCCCGGGAACACCGGGGAGCTGTTTTTT.

CDR3 loop: CASSQYGTGTNYGYTF. DNA of the CDR3: TGTGCCAGCTCACAGTACGGGACGGGGACTAACTATGGCTACACCTTC. The chain has TRBV18 and TRBJ1-2, with D tentatively TRBD1 (5 bases). Trimming took 4 bases from V and 0 from J, leaving 15 bases between them. The CDR3 length is 16 residues. In germline, CDR1 is KGHSH, CDR2 LQKENI.

This rearrangement joins TRBV28 to TRBJ2-1; no clear D gene. Germline V gene data show CDR1 as MDHEN and CDR2 as SYDVKM. This CDR3 comprises 14 residues. V shed 7 bases and J shed 0 bases, with 10 bases lying between them. The CDR3 nucleotides are TGTGCCAGCAAACACCTGAGCTCCTACAATGAGCAGTTCTTC. It is translated as CASKHLSSYNEQFF. Full variable domain (rest looked up from reference TRBV28 and TRBJ2-1): DVKVTQSSRYLVKRTGEKVFLECVQDMDHENMFWYRQDPGLGLRLIYFSYDVKMKEKGDIPEGYSVSREKKERFSLILESASTNQTSMYLCASKHLSSYNEQFFGPGTRLTVL.

The chain recombines TRBV11-2 with TRBJ2-7; D possibly corresponds to TRBD2 (6 bases). This CDR3 has 15 amino acids. Trimming removed 5 bases at V and 2 bases at J, with 16 bases between. Germline CDR1 reads SGHAT; CDR2 reads FQNNGV. CDR3 DNA sequence: TGTGCCAGCAGCGCGGTATCGGGACTTGCCTACGAGCAGTACTTC. Its translation is CASSAVSGLAYEQYF.

The chain joins TRBV28 to TRBJ1-5; D gene unclear. V lost 7 bases to trimming and J lost 7 bases, with 14 bases between them. This CDR3 region has 13 residues. The V gene's germline CDR1 is MDHEN and CDR2 SYDVKM. CDR3 amino acids: CASMKTPGQPQHF. CDR3 in DNA: TGTGCCAGCATGAAGACCCCCGGACAGCCCCAGCATTTT.